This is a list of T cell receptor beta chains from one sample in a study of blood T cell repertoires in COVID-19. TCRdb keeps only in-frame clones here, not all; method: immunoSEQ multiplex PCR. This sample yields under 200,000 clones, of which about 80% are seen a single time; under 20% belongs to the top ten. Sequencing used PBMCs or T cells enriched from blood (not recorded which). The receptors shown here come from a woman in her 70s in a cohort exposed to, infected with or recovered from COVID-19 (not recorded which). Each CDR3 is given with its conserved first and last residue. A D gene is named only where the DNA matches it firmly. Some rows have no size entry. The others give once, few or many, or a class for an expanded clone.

TGTGCCAGCTCACCAGCGGGGGTCGACTATGGCTACACCTTC,CASSPAGVDYGYTF,once,NA,TRBJ1-2,TRBV18
TGTGCCAGCAGTGGACGGGACAGGGTTCGGGTGTGGGCCCAGTACTTC,CASSGRDRVRVWAQYF,NA,TRBD1,TRBJ2-5,TRBV2
TGTGCCAGCAGTTTCGATAGCGGGAGTTGGAATGAGCAGTTCTTC,CASSFDSGSWNEQFF,NA,TRBD2,TRBJ2-1,TRBV28
TGTGCCAGCAGTGACTTGTCAGGGGGTCGGGATGAGCAGTTCTTC,CASSDLSGGRDEQFF,NA,TRBD1,TRBJ2-1,TRBV6-4
TGCGCCAGCAGCTTGGGGGACAAGGACTATGGCTACACCTTC,CASSLGDKDYGYTF,NA,NA,TRBJ1-2,TRBV5-1
TGTGCCAGCAGCCACCCGGGGATCCTAGCGGGACCCTCCTACAATGAGCAGTTCTTC,CASSHPGILAGPSYNEQFF,few,TRBD2,TRBJ2-1,TRBV7-9
TGTGCCAGTAGTAACCCAGGGAAAGGGGACTATGGCTACACCTTC,CASSNPGKGDYGYTF,few,NA,TRBJ1-2,TRBV19
TGTGCCAGCAGTGAACCCGGGACAGTAACCTACGAGCAGTACTTC,CASSEPGTVTYEQYF,NA,TRBD1,TRBJ2-7,TRBV6-1
TGTGCCAGCACCCAGTTCAGCGCGGACACCGGGGAGCTGTTTTTT,CASTQFSADTGELFF,NA,NA,TRBJ2-2,TRBV7-3
TGTGCCAGCAGTCTCTTGGGACAGCGAGATTCACCCCTCCACTTT,CASSLLGQRDSPLHF,NA,TRBD1,TRBJ1-6,TRBV27
TGTGCCAGCAATGAGGGACAGGACTACGAGCAGTACTTC,CASNEGQDYEQYF,few,TRBD1,TRBJ2-7,TRBV7-9
TGCGCCAGCAGCTTGGGCGGGGTTTCCTACGAGCAGTACTTC,CASSLGGVSYEQYF,NA,NA,TRBJ2-7,TRBV5-1
TGTGCCAGCGACCCCTTAGCGGGAGGCGAAGATACGCAGTATTTT,CASDPLAGGEDTQYF,NA,TRBD2,TRBJ2-3,TRBV7-8
TGTGCCAGCAGCCGCACGGGTGGTCAGCCCCAGCATTTT,CASSRTGGQPQHF,few,NA,TRBJ1-5,TRBV3-1/TRBV3-2
TGCGCCAGCAGTCACCCGAGGACAAGAACTTTCTTT,CASSHPRTRTFF,few,NA,TRBJ1-1,TRBV23-1
TGCGCCAGCAGCTTTGACAGAACTGAAGCTTTCTTT,CASSFDRTEAFF,few,NA,TRBJ1-1,TRBV5-1
TGTGCCAGCAGACAACCCCCGGGACAGGGAATGTACGAGCAGTACTTC,CASRQPPGQGMYEQYF,NA,NA,TRBJ2-7,TRBV21-1
TGCGCCAGCAGCATTGGGACTAGCGGGAGCGAGCAGTACTTC,CASSIGTSGSEQYF,NA,TRBD2,TRBJ2-7,TRBV5-1
TGTGCCAGCTCTTCGAAATTGACACACACAGATACGCAGTATTTT,CASSSKLTHTDTQYF,NA,NA,TRBJ2-3,TRBV18
TGCGCCAGCAGCTTAGGGACTAGCGGGGTCACAGATACGCAGTATTTT,CASSLGTSGVTDTQYF,NA,TRBD2,TRBJ2-3,TRBV5-1
TGTGCTAGTGTACGGACAGGGGATCAAGAGACCCAGTACTTC,CASVRTGDQETQYF,NA,TRBD1,TRBJ2-5,TRBV12-5
TGTGCCAGCAGCTTTCTAGCGGGAGTGTCTGCCGAGCAGTACTTC,CASSFLAGVSAEQYF,NA,TRBD2,TRBJ2-7,TRBV7-2
TGTGCCAGCAGCTTAGGGACTAGCGGGAGAATGAGGACCGGGGAGCTGTTTTTT,CASSLGTSGRMRTGELFF,NA,TRBD2,TRBJ2-2,TRBV13
TGTGCCAGCAGCCAAACAGGGCTTAGAACCGGGGAGCTGTTTTTT,CASSQTGLRTGELFF,NA,NA,TRBJ2-2,TRBV2
TGTGCCAGCAGCCAAGAAGGTAGCGGGACAGAGACCCAGTACTTC,CASSQEGSGTETQYF,many,TRBD2,TRBJ2-5,TRBV4-2
TGTGCCAGCAGCTTGACAGGGGTCTGGGGGACCCAGTACTTC,CASSLTGVWGTQYF,NA,TRBD1,TRBJ2-5,TRBV7-9
TGTGCCAGCAGCTTGGCTAGCGGCGGGGACGGGAATTCACCCCTCCACTTT,CASSLASGGDGNSPLHF,few,NA,TRBJ1-6,TRBV5-4
TGTGCCAGCAGCCTAGGGAGGGGGAACTATGGCTACACCTTC,CASSLGRGNYGYTF,NA,NA,TRBJ1-2,TRBV3-1/TRBV3-2
TGTGCCAGCAGCCAGCCGGGGGGCGACACTGAAGCTTTCTTT,CASSQPGGDTEAFF,NA,NA,TRBJ1-1,TRBV3-1/TRBV3-2
TGTGCCAGCAGCAGTAGCGGGAGCATCGGTACGCAGTATTTT,CASSSSGSIGTQYF,NA,TRBD2,TRBJ2-3,TRBV27
TGTGCCAGCAGCTTAATATCTGGGGGGAGAGAGACCCAGTACTTC,CASSLISGGRETQYF,few,NA,TRBJ2-5,TRBV7-8
TGTGCCAGCAGCGCCACTAGGGGGGGGGAGACCCAGTACTTC,CASSATRGGETQYF,NA,NA,TRBJ2-5,TRBV5-6
TGCGCCAGCAGCTTGGACGGTCCAAGCTCCTACAATGAGCAGTTCTTC,CASSLDGPSSYNEQFF,NA,NA,TRBJ2-1,TRBV5-1
TGTGCCATCAGCCCCGGGACAGATCGCTACACCTTC,CAISPGTDRYTF,NA,TRBD1,TRBJ1-2,TRBV10-3
TGTGCCAGTAGTGGGCAGGGGGCCGGAAACTACGAGCAGTACTTC,CASSGQGAGNYEQYF,NA,TRBD1,TRBJ2-7,TRBV19
TGTGCCAGCAGCCCCGGCCAGGGGGATTCCTACGAGCAGTACTTC,CASSPGQGDSYEQYF,once,TRBD1,TRBJ2-7,TRBV5-4
TGTGCCATCAGTGCGGGAAGATCCTACAATGAGCAGTTCTTC,CAISAGRSYNEQFF,NA,NA,TRBJ2-1,TRBV10-3
TGTGCCAGCACAGGGACTAACCACCATGAGCAGTTCTTC,CASTGTNHHEQFF,NA,TRBD2,TRBJ2-1,TRBV12-3/TRBV12-4
TGTGCCAGCAGTTTAGGCGGAATTACCTACAATGAGCAGTTCTTC,CASSLGGITYNEQFF,NA,NA,TRBJ2-1,TRBV28
TGTGCCAGCAGCTTAGGTCCAGGGGTTGGCGAAAAACTGTTTTTT,CASSLGPGVGEKLFF,once,NA,TRBJ1-4,TRBV7-9
TGTGCCAGCAAGAAAGCGACAGGGCCCACTGAAGCTTTCTTT,CASKKATGPTEAFF,NA,TRBD1,TRBJ1-1,TRBV6-5
TGTGCCAGCAGCAAGGGGGGGTCGGAGACCCAGTACTTC,CASSKGGSETQYF,NA,NA,TRBJ2-5,TRBV7-8
TGTGCCAGCAGTTTATTTGGCCCCGGGACAGCGAATAATTCACCCCTCCACTTT,CASSLFGPGTANNSPLHF,NA,TRBD1,TRBJ1-6,TRBV27
TGCGCCAGCATTCTAACAGAGACAGGAAAAGGGGGCTCCTACAATGAGCAGTTCTTC,CASILTETGKGGSYNEQFF,NA,NA,TRBJ2-1,TRBV23-1
TGTGCCAGCAGTTTAACTGTGTGGGGACAGGGGGCGACAACTAATGAAAAACTGTTTTTT,CASSLTVWGQGATTNEKLFF,NA,TRBD1,TRBJ1-4,TRBV27
TGTGCCAGCAGTTCCGGGAACGAAGCTTTCTTT,CASSSGNEAFF,few,NA,TRBJ1-1,TRBV7-9
TGTGCTAGTGGTTTGGGCGGGACAGCAGAGTATCAGCCCCAGCATTTT,CASGLGGTAEYQPQHF,once,TRBD1,TRBJ1-5,TRBV12-5
TGTGCCACCAGTGGTACGACAGGGATTTATGGCTACACCTTC,CATSGTTGIYGYTF,NA,TRBD1,TRBJ1-2,TRBV24-1
TGTGCCAGCAGCTTAGGCGGGAGTTGGAAAGAGACCCAGTACTTC,CASSLGGSWKETQYF,NA,TRBD2,TRBJ2-5,TRBV7-3
TGCAGCGTTACTAGTTGGGACAGGGGGCACGAGCAGTACTTC,CSVTSWDRGHEQYF,NA,TRBD1,TRBJ2-7,TRBV29-1
TGTGCCAGCAGTAGCGGGCTCCGGGACAGGGTCCACGAGCAGTACTTC,CASSSGLRDRVHEQYF,NA,TRBD1,TRBJ2-7,TRBV28
TGTGCCAGCAGCTTAAAGACGGGAGGAGAGCAGTACTTC,CASSLKTGGEQYF,NA,TRBD2,TRBJ2-7,TRBV7-2
TGTGCCAGTAGTATTCGGCAGGGCGGCAACTATGGCTACACCTTC,CASSIRQGGNYGYTF,NA,NA,TRBJ1-2,TRBV19
TGTGCCAGCAGCCTGGGACTAGTTCGCTCCTACGAGCAGTACTTC,CASSLGLVRSYEQYF,NA,TRBD2,TRBJ2-7,TRBV7-2